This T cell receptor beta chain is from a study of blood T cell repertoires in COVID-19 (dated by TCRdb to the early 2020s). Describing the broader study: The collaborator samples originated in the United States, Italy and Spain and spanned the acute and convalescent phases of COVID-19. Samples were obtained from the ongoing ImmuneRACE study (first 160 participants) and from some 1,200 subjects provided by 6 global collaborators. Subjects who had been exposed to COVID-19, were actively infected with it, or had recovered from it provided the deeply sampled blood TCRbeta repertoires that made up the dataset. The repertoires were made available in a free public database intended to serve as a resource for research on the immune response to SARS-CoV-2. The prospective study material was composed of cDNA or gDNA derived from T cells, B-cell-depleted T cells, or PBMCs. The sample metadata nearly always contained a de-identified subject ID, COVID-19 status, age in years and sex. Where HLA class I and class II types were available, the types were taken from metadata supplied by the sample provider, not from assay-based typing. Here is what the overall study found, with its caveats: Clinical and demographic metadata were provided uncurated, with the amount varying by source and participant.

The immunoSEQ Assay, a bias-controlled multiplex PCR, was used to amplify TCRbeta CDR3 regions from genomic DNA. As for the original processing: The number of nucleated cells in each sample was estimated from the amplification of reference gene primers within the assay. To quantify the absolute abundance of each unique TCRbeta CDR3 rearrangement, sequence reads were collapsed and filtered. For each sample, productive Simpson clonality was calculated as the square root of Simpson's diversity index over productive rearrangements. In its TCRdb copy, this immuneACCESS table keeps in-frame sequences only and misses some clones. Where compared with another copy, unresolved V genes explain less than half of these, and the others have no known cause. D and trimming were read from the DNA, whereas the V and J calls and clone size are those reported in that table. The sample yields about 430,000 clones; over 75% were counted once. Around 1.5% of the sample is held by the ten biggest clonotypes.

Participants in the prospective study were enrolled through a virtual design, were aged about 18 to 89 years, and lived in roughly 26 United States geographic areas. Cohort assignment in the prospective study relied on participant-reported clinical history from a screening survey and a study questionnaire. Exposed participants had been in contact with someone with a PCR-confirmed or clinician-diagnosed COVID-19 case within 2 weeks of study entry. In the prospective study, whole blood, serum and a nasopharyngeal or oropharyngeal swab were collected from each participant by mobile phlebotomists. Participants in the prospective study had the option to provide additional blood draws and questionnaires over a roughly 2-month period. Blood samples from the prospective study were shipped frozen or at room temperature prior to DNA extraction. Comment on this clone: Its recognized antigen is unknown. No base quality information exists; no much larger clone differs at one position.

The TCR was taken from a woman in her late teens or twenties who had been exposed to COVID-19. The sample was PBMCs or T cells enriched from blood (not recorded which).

The bases read TGCGCCAGCAGCCAAGATAAGGCCGGACTCTACGAGCAGTACTTC. Its protein reads: CASSQDKAGLYEQYF. This receptor chain uses TRBV4-3 and TRBJ2-7, with TRBD2 as a weak D call on 5 bases. V lost 0 bases and J lost 3 bases; the stretch between them is 12 bases long. The CDR3 contains 15 residues, cysteine and phenylalanine counted. The read is trimmed to its CDR3 DNA, 45 bases read in frame from base 1. Via the germline V gene, CDR1 is LGHNA and CDR2 YSLEER.